This TCR beta chain emerged from a study of T cell repertoires in cytomegalovirus infection. Study details: CMV epitopes used comprised recently identified HLA-C-restricted ones and well-studied HLA-B-restricted ones. A matching HLA type, together with CMV infection, was signaled by public TCR beta signatures.

TCRdb called the reads again in MiXCR, with one record for every CDR3 protein. The data contain approximately 390,000 distinct CDR3 sequences, about 35% of them singletons. Comment on this clonotype: Its antigen is currently unknown.

The V gene end was trimmed by 7 bases and the J gene end by 2 bases; junction bases not matched to a gene: 9. CDR1 is LNHDA and CDR2 is SQIVND in the germline V gene (reference sequence). This CDR3 is 15 amino acids long. General study findings and limits: HLA-C-restricted CMV-specific TCR beta clonotypes prevailed in the ex vivo response.

This material consisted of cultured PBMCs, taken from culture after CMV antigen stimulation. The TCR sequence derives from a human donor in good health (CMV status not recorded). Some clones in this sample may be carry-over from other donors' samples. The chain joins TRBV19 to TRBJ1-2; 8 bases fit TRBD1. The CDR3 DNA reads TGTGCCAGTACCGTGACAGGGGCCGGGAACTATGGCTACACCTTC. Residues: CASTVTGAGNYGYTF.